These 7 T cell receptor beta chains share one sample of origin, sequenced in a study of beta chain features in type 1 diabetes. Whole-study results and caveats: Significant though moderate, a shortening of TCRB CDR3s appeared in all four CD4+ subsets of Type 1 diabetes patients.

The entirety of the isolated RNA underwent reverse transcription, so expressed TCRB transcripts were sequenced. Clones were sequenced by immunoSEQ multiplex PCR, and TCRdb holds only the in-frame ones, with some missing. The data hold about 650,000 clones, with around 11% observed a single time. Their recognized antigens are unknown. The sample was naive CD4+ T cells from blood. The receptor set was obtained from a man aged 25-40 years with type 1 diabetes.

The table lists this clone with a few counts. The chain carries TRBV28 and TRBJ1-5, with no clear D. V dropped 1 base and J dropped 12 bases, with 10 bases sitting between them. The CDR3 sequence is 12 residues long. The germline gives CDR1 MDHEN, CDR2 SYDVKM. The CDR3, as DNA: TGTGCCAGCAGTTTATCCCTTCAACGCCAGCATTTT. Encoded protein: CASSLSLQRQHF.

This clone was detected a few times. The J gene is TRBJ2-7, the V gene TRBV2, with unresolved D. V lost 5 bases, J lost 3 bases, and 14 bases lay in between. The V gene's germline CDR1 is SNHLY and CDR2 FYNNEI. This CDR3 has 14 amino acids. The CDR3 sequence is CASSQTTSFYEQYF. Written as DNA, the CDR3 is TGTGCCAGCAGTCAGACGACCTCTTTCTACGAGCAGTACTTC.

CDR3 coding DNA: TGCAGCGTTGAGGCTGACAACACAGATACGCAGTATTTT. Translation: CSVEADNTDTQYF. The chain employs TRBV29-1 and TRBJ2-3, with D hard to call. CDR1 SQVTM and CDR2 ANQGSEA come from the germline V gene. CDR3 size: 13 residues. V lost 3 bases and J 2 bases, leaving 9 bases between the germline ends.

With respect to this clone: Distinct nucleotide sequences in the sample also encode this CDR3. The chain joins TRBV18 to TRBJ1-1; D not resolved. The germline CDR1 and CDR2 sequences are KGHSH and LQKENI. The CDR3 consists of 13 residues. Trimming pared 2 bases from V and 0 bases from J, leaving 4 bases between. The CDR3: CASSPGLNTEAFF. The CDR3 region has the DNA TGTGCCAGCTCACCAGGGCTGAACACTGAAGCTTTCTTT.

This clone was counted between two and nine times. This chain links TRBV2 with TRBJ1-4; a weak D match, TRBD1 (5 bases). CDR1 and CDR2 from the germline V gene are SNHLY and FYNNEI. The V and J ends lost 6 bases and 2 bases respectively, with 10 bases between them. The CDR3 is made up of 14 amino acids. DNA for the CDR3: TGTGCCAGCAGCCCTGACAGCACTAATGAAAAACTGTTTTTT. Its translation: CASSPDSTNEKLFF.

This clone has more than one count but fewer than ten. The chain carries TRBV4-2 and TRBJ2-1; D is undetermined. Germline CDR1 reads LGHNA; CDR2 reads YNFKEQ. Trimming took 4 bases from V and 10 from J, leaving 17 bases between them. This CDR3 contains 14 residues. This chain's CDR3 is CASSLAPRDPEQFF. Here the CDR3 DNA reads TGTGCCAGCAGCCTCGCCCCCCGTGACCCCGAGCAGTTCTTC.

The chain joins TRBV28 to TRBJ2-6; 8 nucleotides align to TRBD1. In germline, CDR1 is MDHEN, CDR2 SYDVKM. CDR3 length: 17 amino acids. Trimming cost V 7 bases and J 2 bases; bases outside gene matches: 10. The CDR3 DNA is TGTGCCAGCAATTGGGCCCAGGGGGCGGCTGGGGCCAACGTCCTGACTTTC. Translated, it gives CASNWAQGAAGANVLTF.